The source of this T cell receptor (beta chain) is a study of blood T cell repertoires in COVID-19 (dated by TCRdb to the early 2020s). With regard to the full study: The collaborator samples originated in the United States, Italy and Spain and spanned the acute and convalescent phases of COVID-19. Nearly every sample came with metadata listing a de-identified subject ID, COVID-19 status, age in years and sex. Deeply sampled blood TCRbeta repertoires from subjects exposed to, actively infected with, or recovered from COVID-19 were included in the dataset. The samples were drawn from two sources: the first 160 participants of the ongoing ImmuneRACE study, and 950 to 1,500 subjects contributed by 6 global collaborators. The material from the prospective study consisted of cDNA or gDNA derived from T cells, B-cell-depleted T cells, or PBMCs. Where HLA class I and class II types were available, the types were taken from metadata supplied by the sample provider, not from assay-based typing. A freely available public database, intended as a resource for researchers studying the immune response to SARS-CoV-2, is where the repertoires were released.

One collaborating source in Seattle enrolled patients while the patients were actively infected and followed the patients over time throughout the course of disease. Collaborating institutions collected whole blood in K2EDTA tubes following their own protocols. Collaborator samples were shipped for TCRbeta analysis as frozen whole blood, isolated PBMCs, or DNA extracted from either sample type. For this clone: The antigen it binds to is not known. No much larger clonotype is one base removed from it; base qualities were not supplied.

The immunoSEQ Assay, a bias-controlled multiplex PCR, was used to amplify TCRbeta CDR3 regions from genomic DNA. The paper's processing steps were these. The number of nucleated cells in each sample was estimated by amplification of reference gene primers within the assay. To quantify the absolute abundance of each unique TCRbeta CDR3 rearrangement, sequence reads were collapsed and filtered. For each sample, productive Simpson clonality was calculated as the square root of Simpson's diversity index across productive rearrangements. TCRdb provides this immuneACCESS table in a form limited to in-frame rearrangements. Some clones are lacking; in checked studies, under half of them reflect an unresolved V gene, and why the rest are absent is not known. V and J calls and clone size are copied from that table; D and trimming were computed from the DNA. This sample gives 150,000 to 170,000 clones in total; 85% of them show up just once. The ten largest clones add up to roughly 8.3% of the sample.

Study-wide conclusions, independent of this receptor: Clinical and demographic metadata were provided uncurated, with the amount varying by source and participant.

Input material: peripheral blood. This TCR was recovered from a woman aged 55-69 years with COVID-19, enrolled during active disease.

The base sequence is TGTGCCAGCAATTCCGGACTTGAAGCTTTCTTT. Translated, it gives CASNSGLEAFF. This chain joins TRBV5-4 to TRBJ1-1; there is no confident call for the D gene. V and J are truncated by 6 bases and 7 bases respectively, leaving an intervening sequence of 10 bases. CDR1 is given as SGHNT and CDR2 as YYREEE, both from the germline V gene (reference sequence). The CDR3 runs 11 amino acids, cysteine and phenylalanine included. The kept DNA is CDR3 alone, 33 bases in frame from the first base.